The 2 T cell receptor beta chains below were found in one sample sequenced in a study of tumor-infiltrating lymphocytes in primary liver carcinoma. Germline DNA was also extracted, and blood RNA was taken from unsorted whole blood. Starting material of roughly 0.45 ug total RNA yielded TCR beta cDNA via a constant-region primer. Libraries for TCR beta were built through three nested multiplex PCR rounds, which together made up a slightly modified ARM-PCR procedure. A C-beta reverse primer was combined with TRBV1-TRBV30 forward primers in the first two PCR rounds, and each round had around 11 cycles. TCRdb reprocessed the multiplex PCR reads with MiXCR, giving one entry per CDR3 protein. The sample comprises roughly 180,000 distinct CDR3 sequences, approximately 60% of which are singletons, and around 74% rests with the top ten. The sequenced material came from peripheral blood. The receptors come from a man aged 35 to 55 with primary liver carcinoma and hepatitis B virus infection.

This clonotype was observed once. This may come from a read error, since a much larger clone is one base off. The J gene is TRBJ2-1, the V gene TRBV6-1; D may be TRBD2 (6 bases). Germline values: CDR1 MNHNS, CDR2 SASEGT. With 5 bases removed from V and 4 bases from J, the gap between germline ends came to 12 bases. The CDR3 is 14 amino acids. The CDR3 loop reads CASSPTSRYNEQFF. In DNA form, the CDR3 reads TGTGCCAGCAGTCCCACTAGCAGATACAATGAGCAGTTCTTC.

With regard to this clonotype: Compared with germline, one end of the junction differs, possibly owing to a read error. The chain uses TRBV11-1 and TRBJ1-6; possibly TRBD1 for D (6 bases). The CDR3 spans 15 residues. Germline loops: CDR1 SGHAT, CDR2 FQDESV (reference sequence). The CDR3 DNA is TGTGCCAGCGGCTTAATCGCAGGGGCCGGATCACCCCTCCAGTTT. Translated: CASGLIAGAGSPLQF.